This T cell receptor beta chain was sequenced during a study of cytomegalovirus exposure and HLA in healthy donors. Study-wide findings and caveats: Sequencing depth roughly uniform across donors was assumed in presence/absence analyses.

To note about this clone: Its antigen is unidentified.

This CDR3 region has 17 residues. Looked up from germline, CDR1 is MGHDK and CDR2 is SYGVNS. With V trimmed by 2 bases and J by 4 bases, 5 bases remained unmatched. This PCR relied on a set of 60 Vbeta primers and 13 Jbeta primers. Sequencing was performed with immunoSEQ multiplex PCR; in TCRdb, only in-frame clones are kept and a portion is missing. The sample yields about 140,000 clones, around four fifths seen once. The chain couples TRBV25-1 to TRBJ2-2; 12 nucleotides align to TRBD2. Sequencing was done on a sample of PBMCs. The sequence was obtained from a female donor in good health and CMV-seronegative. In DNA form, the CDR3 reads TGTGCCAGCAGTGAACTAGCGGGGGGGCCGGGCACCGGGGAGCTGTTTTTT. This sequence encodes CASSELAGGPGTGELFF.